This section outlines one TCR beta chain sequence together with its context. The sample belongs to a study of blood T cell repertoires in COVID-19. Turning to the study itself: From T cells, B-cell-depleted T cells, or PBMCs came the material, which was cDNA or gDNA.

The CDR3 is 14 amino acids. Germline-derived CDR1 and CDR2 are SEHNR and FQNEAQ (reference sequence). V lost 2 bases, J lost 10 bases, and 7 bases stayed unmatched. Here immunoSEQ multiplex PCR was the method, and the copy in TCRdb shows in-frame clones only, minus some. The data contain just over 650,000 clones, more than 80% of them singletons. The rearrangement joins TRBV7-9 to TRBJ2-1; the match to TRBD1 covers 8 bases. The receptor was isolated from a woman younger than 35 with acute or convalescent COVID-19. The specimen was peripheral blood. CDR3 protein: CASSLWTGYGEQFF. The CDR3 region has the DNA TGTGCCAGCAGCTTATGGACAGGGTATGGGGAGCAGTTCTTC. The full variable domain, in which reference TRBV7-9 and TRBJ2-1 provide the parts outside the CDR3, is DTGVSQNPRHKITKRGQNVTFRCDPISEHNRLYWYRQTLGQGPEFLTYFQNEAQLEKSRLLSDRFSAERPKGSFSTLEIQRTEQGDSAMYLCASSLWTGYGEQFFGPGTRLTVL.